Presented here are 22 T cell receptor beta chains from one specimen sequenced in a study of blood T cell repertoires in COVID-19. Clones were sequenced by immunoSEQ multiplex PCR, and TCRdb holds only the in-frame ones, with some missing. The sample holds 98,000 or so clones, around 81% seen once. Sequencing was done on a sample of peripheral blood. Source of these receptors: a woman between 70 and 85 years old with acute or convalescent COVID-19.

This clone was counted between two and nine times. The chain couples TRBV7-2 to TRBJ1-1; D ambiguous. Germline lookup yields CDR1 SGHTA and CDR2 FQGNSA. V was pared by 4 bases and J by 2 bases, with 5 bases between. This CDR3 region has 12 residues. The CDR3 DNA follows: TGTGCCAGCAGCTCCTTTAACACTGAAGCTTTCTTT. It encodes CASSSFNTEAFF.

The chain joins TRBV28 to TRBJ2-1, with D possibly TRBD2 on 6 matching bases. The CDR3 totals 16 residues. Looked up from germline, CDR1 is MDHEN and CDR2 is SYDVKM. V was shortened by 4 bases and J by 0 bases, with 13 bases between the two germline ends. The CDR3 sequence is CASSSLARSSYNEQFF. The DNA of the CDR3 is TGTGCCAGCAGTTCCCTAGCGCGTAGCTCCTACAATGAGCAGTTCTTC.

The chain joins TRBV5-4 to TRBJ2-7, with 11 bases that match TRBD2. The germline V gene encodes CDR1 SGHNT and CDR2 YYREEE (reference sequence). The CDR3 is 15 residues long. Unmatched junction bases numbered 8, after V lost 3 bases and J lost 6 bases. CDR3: CASSSIAGGPSEQYF. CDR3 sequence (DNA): TGTGCCAGCAGCTCCATAGCGGGAGGGCCGTCCGAGCAGTACTTC.

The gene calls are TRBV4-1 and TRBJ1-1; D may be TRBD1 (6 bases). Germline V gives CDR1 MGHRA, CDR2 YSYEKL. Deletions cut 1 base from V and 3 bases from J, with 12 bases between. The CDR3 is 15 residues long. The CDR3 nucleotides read TGCGCCAGCAGCCAAGGGTCAAACAGGGACACTGAAGCTTTCTTT. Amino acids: CASSQGSNRDTEAFF.

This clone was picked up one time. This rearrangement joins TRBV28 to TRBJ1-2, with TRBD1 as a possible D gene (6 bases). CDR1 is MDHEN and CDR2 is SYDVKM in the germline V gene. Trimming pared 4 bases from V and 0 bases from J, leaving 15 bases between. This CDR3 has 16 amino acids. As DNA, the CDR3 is TGTGCCAGCAGTTCCCCCGTCTCAGGGGCTAACTATGGCTACACCTTC. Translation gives CASSSPVSGANYGYTF.

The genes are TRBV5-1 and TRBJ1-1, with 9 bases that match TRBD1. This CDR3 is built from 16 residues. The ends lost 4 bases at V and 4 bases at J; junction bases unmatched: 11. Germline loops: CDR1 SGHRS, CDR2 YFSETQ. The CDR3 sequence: CASSDRDRDGSTEAFF. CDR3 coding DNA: TGCGCCAGCAGCGACCGGGACAGGGACGGAAGCACTGAAGCTTTCTTT.

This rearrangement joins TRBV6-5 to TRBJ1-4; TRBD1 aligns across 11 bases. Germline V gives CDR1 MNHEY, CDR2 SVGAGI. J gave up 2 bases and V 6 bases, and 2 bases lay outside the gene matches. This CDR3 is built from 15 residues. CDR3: CASSGQGATNEKLFF. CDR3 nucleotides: TGTGCCAGCAGCGGACAGGGGGCGACTAATGAAAAACTGTTTTTT.

CDR3 protein: CASSSGMGSAGEAFF. The CDR3 region has the DNA TGTGCCAGCTCATCAGGTATGGGTTCGGCAGGGGAAGCTTTCTTT. The genes are TRBV18 and TRBJ1-1; a weak D match, TRBD1 (5 bases). This CDR3 comprises 15 residues. The germline V gene encodes CDR1 KGHSH and CDR2 LQKENI. Trimming cost V 5 bases and J 8 bases, with 21 bases left between them.

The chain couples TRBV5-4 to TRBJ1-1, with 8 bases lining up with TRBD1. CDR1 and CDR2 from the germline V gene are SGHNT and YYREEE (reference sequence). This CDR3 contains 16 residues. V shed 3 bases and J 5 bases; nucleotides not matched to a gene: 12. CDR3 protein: CASSSRLAGGGTEAFF. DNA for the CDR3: TGTGCCAGCAGCTCTAGATTGGCAGGGGGCGGTACTGAAGCTTTCTTT.

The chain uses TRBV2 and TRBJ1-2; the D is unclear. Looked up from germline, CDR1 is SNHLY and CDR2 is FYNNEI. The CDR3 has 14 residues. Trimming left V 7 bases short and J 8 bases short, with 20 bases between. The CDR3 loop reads CASINNLPGIGYTF. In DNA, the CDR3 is TGTGCCAGCATCAACAACTTACCGGGTATCGGCTACACCTTC.

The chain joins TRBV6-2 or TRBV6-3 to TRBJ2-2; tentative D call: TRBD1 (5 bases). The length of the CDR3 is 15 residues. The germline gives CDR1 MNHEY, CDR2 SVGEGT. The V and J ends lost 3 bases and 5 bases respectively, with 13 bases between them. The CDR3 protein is CASSYPSGKTGELFF. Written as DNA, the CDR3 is TGTGCCAGCAGTTATCCCTCAGGGAAAACCGGGGAGCTGTTTTTT.

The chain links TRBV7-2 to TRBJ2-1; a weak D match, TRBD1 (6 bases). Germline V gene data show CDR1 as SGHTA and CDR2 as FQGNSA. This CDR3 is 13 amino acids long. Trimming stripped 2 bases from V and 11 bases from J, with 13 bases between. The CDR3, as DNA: TGTGCCAGCAGCTTAAGCCTTGGACAGAAGCAGTTCTTC. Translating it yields CASSLSLGQKQFF. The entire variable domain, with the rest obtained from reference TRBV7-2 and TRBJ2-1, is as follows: GAGVSQSPSNKVTEKGKDVELRCDPISGHTALYWYRQSLGQGLEFLIYFQGNSAPDKSGLPSDRFSAERTGGSVSTLTIQRTQQEDSAVYLCASSLSLGQKQFFGPGTRLTVL.

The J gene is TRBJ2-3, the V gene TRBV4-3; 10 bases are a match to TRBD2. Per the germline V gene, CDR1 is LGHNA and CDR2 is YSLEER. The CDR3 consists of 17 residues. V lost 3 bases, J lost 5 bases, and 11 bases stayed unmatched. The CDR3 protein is CASSQAAAGGHQDTQYF. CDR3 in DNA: TGCGCCAGCAGCCAGGCCGCAGCGGGGGGGCATCAAGATACGCAGTATTTT.

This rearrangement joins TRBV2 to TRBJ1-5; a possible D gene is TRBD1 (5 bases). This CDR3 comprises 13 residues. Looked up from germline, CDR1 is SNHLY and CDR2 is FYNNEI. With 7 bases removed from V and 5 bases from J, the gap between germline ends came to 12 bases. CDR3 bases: TGTGCCAGCAAGATAGACAGAGATCAGCCCCAGCATTTT. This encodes CASKIDRDQPQHF.

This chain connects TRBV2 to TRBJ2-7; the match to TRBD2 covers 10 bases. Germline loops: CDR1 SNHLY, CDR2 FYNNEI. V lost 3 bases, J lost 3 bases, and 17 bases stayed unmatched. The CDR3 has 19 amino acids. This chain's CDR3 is CASSEKPPNSGRSNYEQYF. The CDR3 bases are TGTGCCAGCAGTGAGAAGCCCCCTAATAGCGGGAGGAGTAACTACGAGCAGTACTTC.

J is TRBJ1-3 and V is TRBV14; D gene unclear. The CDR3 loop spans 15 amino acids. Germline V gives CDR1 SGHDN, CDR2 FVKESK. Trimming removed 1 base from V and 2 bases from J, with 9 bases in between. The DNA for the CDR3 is TGTGCCAGCAGCCAAGCGCGTCTCCCTGGAAACACCATATATTTT. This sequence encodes CASSQARLPGNTIYF.

For the CDR3, the DNA is TGCAGCGTTGAAAAGGGGGCAAACTATGGCTACACCTTC. This codes for CSVEKGANYGYTF. The V call is TRBV29-1, the J call TRBJ1-2, with 7 bases aligning to TRBD1. Losses at the gene ends were 2 bases for V and 2 bases for J; bases not matched to a gene: 2. The CDR3 contains 13 residues. Germline V CDR1 and CDR2: SQVTM, ANQGSEA. Variable domain in full (rest from reference TRBV29-1 and TRBJ1-2): SAVISQKPSRDICQRGTSLTIQCQVDSQVTMMFWYRQQPGQSLTLIATANQGSEATYESGFVIDKFPISRPNLTFSTLTVSNMSPEDSSIYLCSVEKGANYGYTFGSGTRLTVV.

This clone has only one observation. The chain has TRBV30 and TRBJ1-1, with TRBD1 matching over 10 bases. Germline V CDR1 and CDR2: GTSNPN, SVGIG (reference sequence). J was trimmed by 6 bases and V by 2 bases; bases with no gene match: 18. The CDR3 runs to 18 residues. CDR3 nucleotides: TGTGCCTGGAGTCCCATGTCGTTCGGGACAGGGGATTTCCCTGAAGCTTTCTTT. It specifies CAWSPMSFGTGDFPEAFF.

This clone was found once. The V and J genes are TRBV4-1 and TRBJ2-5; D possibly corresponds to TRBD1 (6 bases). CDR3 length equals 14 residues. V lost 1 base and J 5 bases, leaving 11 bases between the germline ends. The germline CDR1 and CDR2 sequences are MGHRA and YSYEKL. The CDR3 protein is CASSQVLGAETQYF. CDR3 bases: TGCGCCAGCAGCCAAGTCTTGGGGGCGGAGACCCAGTACTTC.

CDR3 in DNA: TGTGCCTGGAGATCACAGGGGGGCTACGAGCAGTACTTC. Amino acids: CAWRSQGGYEQYF. The V call is TRBV30, the J call TRBJ2-7; TRBD1 matches 8 bases. Germline V gene sequence: CDR1 GTSNPN, CDR2 SVGIG (reference sequence). The CDR3 has 13 amino acids. Germline trimming cut 3 bases from V and 3 bases from J; bases unmatched to any gene: 4.

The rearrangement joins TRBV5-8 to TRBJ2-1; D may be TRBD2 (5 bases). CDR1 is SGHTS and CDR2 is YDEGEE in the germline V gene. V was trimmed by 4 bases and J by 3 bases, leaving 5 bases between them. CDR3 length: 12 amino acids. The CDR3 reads CASSRDYNEQFF. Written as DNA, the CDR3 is TGTGCCAGCAGCCGGGACTACAATGAGCAGTTCTTC.

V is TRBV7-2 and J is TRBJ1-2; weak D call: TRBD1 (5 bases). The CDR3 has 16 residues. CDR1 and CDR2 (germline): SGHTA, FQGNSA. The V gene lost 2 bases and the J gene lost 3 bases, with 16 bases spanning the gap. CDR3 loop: CASSLWDGASDYGYTF. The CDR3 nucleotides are TGTGCCAGCAGCTTATGGGATGGGGCGTCCGACTATGGCTACACCTTC.